The 20 T cell receptor beta chains given below trace back to one sample, sequenced in a study of CD8+ T cells in alopecia areata. Treatment meaning: oral pan-JAK inhibitor, 5-10 mg twice daily. Extracted RNA was reverse transcribed into cDNA, the sequencing template. The repertoire was sequenced with immunoSEQ multiplex PCR; TCRdb's copy has only in-frame clones and lacks some. Among 130,000 or so clones listed, approximately 86% were seen once. The sequencing used CD8+ T cells sorted from blood, collected at week 4, from a patient treated with tofacitinib. All receptors come from a human donor with alopecia areata.

This clone appeared a single time. V and J are TRBV9 and TRBJ2-7; D unclear. The germline gives CDR1 SGDLS, CDR2 YYNGEE. The CDR3 is 15 residues long. With 4 bases removed from V and 4 bases from J, the gap between germline ends came to 18 bases. Written as DNA, the CDR3 is TGTGCCAGCAGCCCAGCCTCGGGCTACACTTACGAGCAGTACTTC. Amino acids: CASSPASGYTYEQYF.

The V and J genes are TRBV2 and TRBJ2-4; no clear D gene. The germline V gene encodes CDR1 SNHLY and CDR2 FYNNEI. Trimming pared 4 bases from V and 0 bases from J, leaving 10 bases between. The CDR3 spans 15 residues. Written as DNA, the CDR3 is TGTGCCAGCAGTGGCCTTGATGTAGCCAAAAACATTCAGTACTTC. It translates to CASSGLDVAKNIQYF.

This chain joins TRBV29-1 and TRBJ2-7; the match to TRBD2 covers 7 bases. The CDR3 extends over 13 amino acids. V shed 3 bases and J 3 bases; nucleotides not matched to a gene: 5. Germline CDR1 is SQVTM and CDR2 is ANQGSEA. This chain's CDR3 is CSVEASGRYEQYF. Here the CDR3 DNA reads TGCAGCGTTGAGGCTAGCGGCCGCTACGAGCAGTACTTC.

Comments on this clone: The sample has other DNA sequences that encode this CDR3 too. The DNA for the CDR3 is TGTGCCAGCAGTCTCGGACAGTCCTACGAGCAGTACTTC. Its protein product is CASSLGQSYEQYF. The chain has TRBV27 and TRBJ2-7; a weak D match, TRBD1 (6 bases). The CDR3 runs 13 residues. Germline V gene sequence: CDR1 MNHEY, CDR2 SMNVEV (reference sequence). The V and J ends lost 5 bases and 1 base respectively, with 9 bases between them.

This sequence joins TRBV4-1 and TRBJ2-5; D gene unclear. Germline V gene data show CDR1 as MGHRA and CDR2 as YSYEKL. This CDR3 is built from 15 residues. Trimming left V 5 bases short and J 0 bases short, with 13 bases between. The CDR3 reads CASSSPVGNQETQYF. The DNA of the CDR3 is TGCGCCAGCAGCTCCCCGGTGGGGAACCAAGAGACCCAGTACTTC.

The chain employs TRBV27 and TRBJ2-6, with 8 bases matching TRBD1. The V gene's germline CDR1 is MNHEY and CDR2 SMNVEV (reference sequence). Losses at the gene ends were 6 bases for V and 7 bases for J; bases not matched to a gene: 5. The CDR3 consists of 14 residues. CDR3 sequence: CASSYQGAANVLTF. The DNA for the CDR3 is TGTGCCAGCAGCTACCAGGGGGCCGCCAACGTCCTGACTTTC.

V usage is TRBV7-8 and J usage is TRBJ2-7; 8 bases align to TRBD2. This CDR3 is built from 17 residues. Germline V gene data show CDR1 as SGHVS and CDR2 as FQNEAQ. V dropped 0 bases and J dropped 2; count of bases not matched to a gene: 9. CDR3 sequence reads: CASSLAAGGTSAYEQYF. CDR3 nucleotide sequence: TGTGCCAGCAGCTTAGCGGCGGGGGGCACCTCGGCCTACGAGCAGTACTTC.

This clone was recorded a few times. The chain combines TRBV6-5 with TRBJ2-3; unclear D gene. Germline loops: CDR1 MNHEY, CDR2 SVGAGI. The CDR3 contains 10 residues. The germline V and J ends were trimmed by 10 bases and 6 bases, with 8 bases remaining between them. Written as DNA, the CDR3 is TGTGCCACCAATGCCGATACGCAGTATTTT. It is translated as CATNADTQYF.

The chain carries TRBV7-9 and TRBJ2-2; 8 nucleotides align to TRBD1. The junction had 7 bases not matched to a gene; V was cut back by 4 bases and J by 3 bases. CDR3 length: 16 residues. CDR1 is SEHNR and CDR2 is FQNEAQ in the germline V gene (reference sequence). CDR3 in amino acids: CASSSTDREDTGELFF. Here the CDR3 DNA reads TGTGCCAGCAGCTCCACGGACAGGGAGGACACCGGGGAGCTGTTTTTT.

With regard to this clone: Compared with germline, one end of the junction differs, possibly owing to a read error. This chain connects TRBV13 to TRBJ1-1; no reliable D call. Germline lookup yields CDR1 PRHDT and CDR2 FYEKMQ (reference sequence). CDR3 size: 11 residues. The CDR3: CASSQATLPTW. The DNA for the CDR3 is TGTGCCAGCAGCCAGGCGACGCTCCCAACTTGG.

The chain combines TRBV19 with TRBJ1-5; a possible D gene is TRBD1 (5 bases). This CDR3 region has 14 residues. V dropped 5 bases and J dropped 1 base, with 9 bases sitting between them. CDR1 is LNHDA, CDR2 SQIVND, per germline (reference sequence). The CDR3: CASSFGGSNQPQHF. Here the CDR3 DNA reads TGTGCCAGTAGTTTCGGGGGGAGCAATCAGCCCCAGCATTTT.

The chain recombines TRBV27 with TRBJ2-3, with D unresolved. Germline V CDR1 and CDR2: MNHEY, SMNVEV (reference sequence). This CDR3 is built from 11 residues. Between the trimmed V and J ends, which lost 6 bases and 2 bases, there was a span of 3 bases. The CDR3 region is CASRNTDTQYF. CDR3 DNA: TGTGCCAGCAGAAACACAGATACGCAGTATTTT.

This chain joins TRBV29-1 and TRBJ1-2; possible D gene TRBD1, 6 bases. Trimming left V 0 bases short and J 4 bases short, with 18 bases between. The CDR3 extends over 16 amino acids. Germline V lookup: CDR1 SQVTM, CDR2 ANQGSEA. This CDR3 is CSVEETGLQGGYGYTF. CDR3 DNA: TGCAGCGTTGAAGAGACTGGGTTACAGGGCGGCTATGGCTACACCTTC.

The J gene is TRBJ2-2, the V gene TRBV30; D not certain. The V end was cut by 4 bases, the J end by 2 bases, with 17 bases between. The germline CDR1 and CDR2 sequences are GTSNPN and SVGIG (reference sequence). This CDR3 has 16 amino acids. The CDR3 region has the DNA TGTGCCTGGATGAGGCGTCCCAGCCACAACACCGGGGAGCTGTTTTTT. Protein sequence: CAWMRRPSHNTGELFF.

On this clone: Other nucleotide sequences in the sample specify the same CDR3. The CDR3, as DNA: TGTGCCAGCAGCGTTGGGGCGGACTCCTACGAGCAGTACTTC. As protein: CASSVGADSYEQYF. This sequence joins TRBV9 and TRBJ2-7, with D possibly being TRBD1 (5 bases). This CDR3 contains 14 residues. Germline V lookup: CDR1 SGDLS, CDR2 YYNGEE. Between the trimmed V and J ends, which lost 2 bases and 0 bases, there was a span of 9 bases.

The chain carries TRBV4-1 and TRBJ2-7; D gene unclear. The CDR3 totals 15 residues. Trimming removed 0 bases at V and 3 bases at J, with 12 bases between. Germline CDR1 and CDR2: MGHRA and YSYEKL. CDR3 sequence reads: CASSQDRAAYYEQYF. CDR3 nucleotide sequence: TGCGCCAGCAGCCAAGATCGGGCCGCGTACTACGAGCAGTACTTC.

This chain links TRBV5-1 with TRBJ2-7; 13 bases fit TRBD2. Germline loops: CDR1 SGHRS, CDR2 YFSETQ. With V trimmed by 5 bases and J by 1 base, 6 bases remained unmatched. CDR3 length equals 16 residues. The chain's CDR3 is CASRTRTSGSSYEQYF. The CDR3 DNA reads TGCGCCAGCAGGACCCGGACTAGCGGGAGTTCCTACGAGCAGTACTTC. Supplemented by reference TRBV5-1 and TRBJ2-7, the full variable domain reads KAGVTQTPRYLIKTRGQQVTLSCSPISGHRSVSWYQQTPGQGLQFLFEYFSETQRNKGNFPGRFSGRQFSNSRSEMNVSTLELGDSALYLCASRTRTSGSSYEQYFGPGTRLTVT.

This chain links TRBV25-1 with TRBJ1-2; D is possibly TRBD1 (5 bases). The CDR3 contains 15 residues. With 3 bases removed from V and 2 bases from J, the gap between germline ends came to 13 bases. Germline lookup yields CDR1 MGHDK and CDR2 SYGVNS. CDR3 in DNA: TGTGCCAGCAGTGAGGAGAGGGGCCGGAACTATGGCTACACCTTC. It specifies CASSEERGRNYGYTF.

The chain has TRBV21-1 and TRBJ2-5; no check of the table's D call, TRBD2, against the DNA was made. TRBV21-1 is given as a pseudogene. The CDR3 is 17 residues long. CDR3 sequence (DNA): TGTGCCAGCAGCAAATGGAAGGTAGCGGTGGACCAAGAGACCCAGTACTTC. It yields the protein CASSKWKVAVDQETQYF.

This rearrangement joins TRBV2 to TRBJ1-1; D might be TRBD1 (6 bases). The CDR3 loop spans 13 amino acids. Germline CDR1 and CDR2: SNHLY and FYNNEI. CDR3 amino acids: CAKQRTENTEAFF. CDR3 in DNA: TGTGCAAAGCAGAGGACAGAGAACACTGAAGCTTTCTTT.